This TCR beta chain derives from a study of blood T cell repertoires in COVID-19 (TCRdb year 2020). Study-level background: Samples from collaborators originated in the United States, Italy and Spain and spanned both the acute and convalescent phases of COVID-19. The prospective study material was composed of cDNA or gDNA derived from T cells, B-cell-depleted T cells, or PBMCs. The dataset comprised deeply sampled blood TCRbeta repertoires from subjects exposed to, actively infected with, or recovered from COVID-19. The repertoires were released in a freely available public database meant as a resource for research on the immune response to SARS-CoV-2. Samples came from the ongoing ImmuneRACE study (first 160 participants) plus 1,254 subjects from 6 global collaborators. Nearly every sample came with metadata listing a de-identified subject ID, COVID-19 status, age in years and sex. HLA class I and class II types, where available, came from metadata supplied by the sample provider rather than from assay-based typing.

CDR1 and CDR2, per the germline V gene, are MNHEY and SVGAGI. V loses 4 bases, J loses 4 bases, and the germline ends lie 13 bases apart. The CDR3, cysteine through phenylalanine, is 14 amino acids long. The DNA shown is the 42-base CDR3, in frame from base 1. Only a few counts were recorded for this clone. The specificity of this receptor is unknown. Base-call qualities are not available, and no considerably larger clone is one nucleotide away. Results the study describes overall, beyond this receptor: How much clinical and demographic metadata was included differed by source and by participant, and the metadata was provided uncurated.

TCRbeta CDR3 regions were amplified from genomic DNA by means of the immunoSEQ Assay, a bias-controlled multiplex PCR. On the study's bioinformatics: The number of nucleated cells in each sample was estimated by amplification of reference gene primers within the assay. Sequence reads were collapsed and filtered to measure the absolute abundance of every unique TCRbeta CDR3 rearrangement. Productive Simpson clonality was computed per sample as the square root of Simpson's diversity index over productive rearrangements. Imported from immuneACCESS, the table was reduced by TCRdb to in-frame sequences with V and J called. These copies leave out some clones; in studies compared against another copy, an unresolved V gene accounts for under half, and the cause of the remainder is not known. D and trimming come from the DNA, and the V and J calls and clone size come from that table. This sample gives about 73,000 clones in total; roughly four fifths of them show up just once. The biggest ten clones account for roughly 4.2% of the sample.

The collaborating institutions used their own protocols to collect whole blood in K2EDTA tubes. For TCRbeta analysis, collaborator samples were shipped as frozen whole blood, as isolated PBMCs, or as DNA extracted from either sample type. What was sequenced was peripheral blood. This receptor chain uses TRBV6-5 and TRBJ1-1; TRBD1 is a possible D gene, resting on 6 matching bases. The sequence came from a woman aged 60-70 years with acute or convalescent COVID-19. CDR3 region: CASSLQGSRTEAFF. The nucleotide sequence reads TGTGCCAGCAGTTTACAGGGTTCTCGCACTGAAGCTTTCTTT.